Presented here are 3 T cell receptor beta chains from one specimen sequenced in a study of shared clonotypes between healthy human individuals. CD8 cells regarded as naive lacked CD45RO, were positively chosen for CCR7, and omitted terminally differentiated effector memory CD45RA+ cells. This table comes from immunoSEQ multiplex PCR, and its TCRdb copy is limited to in-frame clones, with some not included. Among more than 2 million clones listed, just under 95% were seen once. Sequencing was carried out using naive CD8+ T cells sorted from blood. Receptors originate from a man between 18 and 29 years old in good health.

This chain links TRBV11-2 with TRBJ2-7; D unclear. Germline loops: CDR1 SGHAT, CDR2 FQNNGV. The germline V and J ends were trimmed by 1 base and 3 bases, with 10 bases remaining between them. CDR3 size: 14 residues. CDR3: CASSLGLSFYEQYF. The CDR3 coding sequence is TGTGCCAGCAGCTTAGGTCTCTCTTTCTACGAGCAGTACTTC. Together with reference TRBV11-2 and TRBJ2-7, the CDR3 gives the full variable domain: EAGVAQSPRYKIIEKRQSVAFWCNPISGHATLYWYQQILGQGPKLLIQFQNNGVVDDSQLPKDRFSAERLKGVDSTLKIQPAKLEDSAVYLCASSLGLSFYEQYFGPGTRLTVT.

The chain recombines TRBV7-9 with TRBJ1-1; perhaps TRBD1 as D (5 bases). This CDR3 has 13 residues. Per the germline V gene, CDR1 is SEHNR and CDR2 is FQNEAQ (reference sequence). Trimming removed 5 bases from V and 7 bases from J, with 14 bases in between. In DNA, the CDR3 is TGTGCCAGCAGCCCAGGGCAGGAGCTTGAAGCTTTCTTT. Its translation: CASSPGQELEAFF.

J is TRBJ2-3 and V is TRBV7-2, with 11 positions matching TRBD2. The ends lost 1 base at V and 5 bases at J; junction bases unmatched: 8. The CDR3 extends over 17 amino acids. Germline V gives CDR1 SGHTA, CDR2 FQGNSA. CDR3 coding DNA: TGTGCCAGCAGCTTAGTCCCTACTAGCGGGAGAGAAGATACGCAGTATTTT. This encodes CASSLVPTSGREDTQYF.